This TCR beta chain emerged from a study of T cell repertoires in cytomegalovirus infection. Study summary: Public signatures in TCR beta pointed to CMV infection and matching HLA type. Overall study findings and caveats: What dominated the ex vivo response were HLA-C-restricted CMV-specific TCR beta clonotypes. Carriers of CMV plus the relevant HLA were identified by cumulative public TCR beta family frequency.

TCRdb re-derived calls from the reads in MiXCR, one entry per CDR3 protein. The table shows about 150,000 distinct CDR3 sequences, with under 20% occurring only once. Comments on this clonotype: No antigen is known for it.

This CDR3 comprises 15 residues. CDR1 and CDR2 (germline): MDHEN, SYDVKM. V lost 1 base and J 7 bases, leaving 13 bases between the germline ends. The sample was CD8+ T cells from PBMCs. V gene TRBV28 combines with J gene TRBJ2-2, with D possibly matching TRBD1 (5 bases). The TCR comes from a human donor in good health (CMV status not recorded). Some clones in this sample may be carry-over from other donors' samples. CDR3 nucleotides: TGTGCCAGCAGTTTATTAGGCAGGGAAGGCGGGGAGCTGTTTTTT. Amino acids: CASSLLGREGGELFF.